Listed here are 2 T cell receptor beta chains from one sample, sequenced in a study of response to subunit inactivated influenza vaccine. In TCRdb, the RT-PCR reads were re-called with MiXCR into one record per CDR3 protein. The sample carries roughly 650,000 distinct CDR3 sequences, about 14% recorded once. The specimen was PBMCs from blood, collected roughly 15 days before vaccination. These receptor sequences come from a man between 50 and 59 years old who received an inactivated influenza vaccine.

The V call is TRBV5-5, the J call TRBJ2-5, with D hard to call. Germline CDR1 reads SGHKS; CDR2 reads YYEKEE (reference sequence). V was cut by 1 base and J by 2 bases, with 15 bases left in between. The CDR3 has 16 amino acids. The CDR3: CASSLTSYAGQETQYF. CDR3 DNA: TGTGCCAGCAGCTTGACCTCATATGCTGGTCAAGAGACCCAGTACTTC.

The chain joins TRBV20-1 to TRBJ1-2, with D perhaps matching TRBD1 (6 bases). The CDR3 is 16 residues long. V shed 3 bases and J shed 3 bases, with 20 bases lying between them. The germline V gene encodes CDR1 DFQATT and CDR2 SNEGSKA (reference sequence). The DNA for the CDR3 is TGCAGTGCTAGGATTTCAGGCAGGGGAGGGTACTATGGCTACACCTTC. This codes for CSARISGRGGYYGYTF.